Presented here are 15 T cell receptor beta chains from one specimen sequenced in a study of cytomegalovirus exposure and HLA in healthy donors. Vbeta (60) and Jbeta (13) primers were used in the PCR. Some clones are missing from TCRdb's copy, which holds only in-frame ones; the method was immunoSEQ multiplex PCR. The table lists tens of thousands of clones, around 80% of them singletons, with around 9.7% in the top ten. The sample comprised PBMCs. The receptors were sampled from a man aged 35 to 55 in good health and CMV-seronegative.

CDR3 in DNA: TGTGCCAGCTCCCGGAGCGGGCCCCAAGAGACCCAGTACTTC. Translation gives CASSRSGPQETQYF. This chain connects TRBV18 to TRBJ2-5; possible D gene TRBD2, 6 bases. V lost 6 bases and J lost 1, with 12 bases in between. Looked up from germline, CDR1 is KGHSH and CDR2 is LQKENI. CDR3 size: 14 residues.

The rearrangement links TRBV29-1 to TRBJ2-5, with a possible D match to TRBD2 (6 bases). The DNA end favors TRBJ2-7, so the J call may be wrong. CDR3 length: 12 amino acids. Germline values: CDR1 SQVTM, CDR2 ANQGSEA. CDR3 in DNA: TGCAGCGTTCGGCGGGGCGATGGCGAGCAGTACTTC. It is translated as CSVRRGDGEQYF.

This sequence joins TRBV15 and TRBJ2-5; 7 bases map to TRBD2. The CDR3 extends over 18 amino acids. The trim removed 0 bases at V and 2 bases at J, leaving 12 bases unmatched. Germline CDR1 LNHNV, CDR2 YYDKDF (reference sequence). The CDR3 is CATSRDLPGLAVQETQYF. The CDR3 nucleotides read TGTGCCACCAGCAGAGATCTCCCTGGGCTAGCGGTTCAAGAGACCCAGTACTTC.

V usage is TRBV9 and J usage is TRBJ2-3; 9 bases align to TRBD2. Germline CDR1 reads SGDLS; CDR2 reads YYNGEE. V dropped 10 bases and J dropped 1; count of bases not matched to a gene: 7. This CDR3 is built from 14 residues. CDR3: CASSSGGRTDTQYF. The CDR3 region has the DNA TGTGCCTCTAGCAGCGGGGGGCGCACAGATACGCAGTATTTT.

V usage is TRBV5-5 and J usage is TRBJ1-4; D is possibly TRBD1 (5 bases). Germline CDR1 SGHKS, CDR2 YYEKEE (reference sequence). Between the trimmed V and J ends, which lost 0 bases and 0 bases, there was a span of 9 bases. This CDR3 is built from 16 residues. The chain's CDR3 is CASSLGLGATNEKLFF. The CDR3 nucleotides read TGTGCCAGCAGCTTGGGGTTAGGGGCAACTAATGAAAAACTGTTTTTT.

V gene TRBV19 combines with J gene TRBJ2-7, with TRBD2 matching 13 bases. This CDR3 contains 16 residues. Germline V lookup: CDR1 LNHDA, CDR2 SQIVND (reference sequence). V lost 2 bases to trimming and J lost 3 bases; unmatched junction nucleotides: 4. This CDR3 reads CASSIRTSGSIYEQYF. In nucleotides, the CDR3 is TGTGCCAGTAGTATACGGACTAGCGGGAGTATCTACGAGCAGTACTTC. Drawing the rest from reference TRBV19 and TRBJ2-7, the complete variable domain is DGGITQSPKYLFRKEGQNVTLSCEQNLNHDAMYWYRQDPGQGLRLIYYSQIVNDFQKGDIAEGYSVSREKKESFPLTVTSAQKNPTAFYLCASSIRTSGSIYEQYFGPGTRLTVT.

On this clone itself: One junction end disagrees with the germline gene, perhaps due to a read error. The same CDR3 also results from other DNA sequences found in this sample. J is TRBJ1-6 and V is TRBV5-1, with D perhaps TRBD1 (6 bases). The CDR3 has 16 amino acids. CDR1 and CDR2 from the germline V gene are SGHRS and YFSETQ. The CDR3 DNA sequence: TGCGCCAGCAGCTTGGACCGGACAGATAATAATTCACCCCTACACTTT. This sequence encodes CASSLDRTDNNSPLHF.

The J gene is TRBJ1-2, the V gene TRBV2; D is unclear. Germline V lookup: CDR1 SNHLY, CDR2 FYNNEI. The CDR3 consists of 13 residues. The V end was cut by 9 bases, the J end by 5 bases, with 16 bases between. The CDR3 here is CAREDRNTYGYTF. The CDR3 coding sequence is TGTGCCAGGGAGGATAGGAACACATATGGCTACACCTTC.

CDR3 nucleotides: TGTGCCAGCAGCGCTCCTCCGCCCCCGGGGGGGCCATTAAATACGCAGTATTTT. Residues: CASSAPPPPGGPLNTQYF. The gene calls are TRBV9 and TRBJ2-3; 8 bases are shared with TRBD2. The trim removed 3 bases at V and 7 bases at J, leaving 19 bases unmatched. The V gene's germline CDR1 is SGDLS and CDR2 YYNGEE. This CDR3 spans 18 amino acids.

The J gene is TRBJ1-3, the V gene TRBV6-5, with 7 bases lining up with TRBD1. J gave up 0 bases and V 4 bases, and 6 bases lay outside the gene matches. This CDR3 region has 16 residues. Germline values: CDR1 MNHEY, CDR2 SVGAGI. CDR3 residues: CASSSDRQSSGNTIYF. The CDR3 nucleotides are TGTGCCAGCAGTTCGGACAGGCAAAGCTCTGGAAACACCATATATTTT.

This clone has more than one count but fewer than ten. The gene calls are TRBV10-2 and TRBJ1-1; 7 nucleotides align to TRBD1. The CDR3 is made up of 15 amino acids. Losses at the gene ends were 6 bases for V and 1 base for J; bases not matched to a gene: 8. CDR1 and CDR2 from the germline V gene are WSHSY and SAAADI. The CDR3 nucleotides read TGCGCCAGCAGAGCTGACAGGGACTCGAACACTGAAGCTTTCTTT. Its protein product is CASRADRDSNTEAFF.

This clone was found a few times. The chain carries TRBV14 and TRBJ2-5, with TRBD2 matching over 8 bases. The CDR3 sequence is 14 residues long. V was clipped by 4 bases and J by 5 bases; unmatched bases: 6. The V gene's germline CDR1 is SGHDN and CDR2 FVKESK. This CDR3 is CASSPIAGRETQYF. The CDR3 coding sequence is TGTGCCAGCAGCCCGATAGCGGGACGGGAGACCCAGTACTTC.

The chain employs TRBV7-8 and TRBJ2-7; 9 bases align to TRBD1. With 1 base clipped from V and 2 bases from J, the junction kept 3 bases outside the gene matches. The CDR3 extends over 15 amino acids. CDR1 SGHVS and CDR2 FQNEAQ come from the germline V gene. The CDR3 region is CASSLGGTGPYEQYF. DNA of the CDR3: TGTGCCAGCAGCTTAGGGGGGACAGGGCCCTACGAGCAGTACTTC.

CDR3 loop: CASSDGGFYEQYF. CDR3 sequence (DNA): TGTGCCAGCAGTGACGGGGGGTTTTACGAGCAGTACTTC. J is TRBJ2-7 and V is TRBV6-1; 7 positions agree with TRBD2. V lost 3 bases to trimming and J lost 4 bases; unmatched junction nucleotides: 3. CDR3 size: 13 residues. The germline V gene encodes CDR1 MNHNS and CDR2 SASEGT.

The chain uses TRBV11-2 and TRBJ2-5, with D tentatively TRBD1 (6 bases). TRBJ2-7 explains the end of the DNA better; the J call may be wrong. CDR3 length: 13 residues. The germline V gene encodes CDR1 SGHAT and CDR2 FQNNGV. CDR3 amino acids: CASSFVRGHEQYF. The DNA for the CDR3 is TGTGCCAGCAGCTTTGTCAGGGGACACGAGCAGTACTTC.